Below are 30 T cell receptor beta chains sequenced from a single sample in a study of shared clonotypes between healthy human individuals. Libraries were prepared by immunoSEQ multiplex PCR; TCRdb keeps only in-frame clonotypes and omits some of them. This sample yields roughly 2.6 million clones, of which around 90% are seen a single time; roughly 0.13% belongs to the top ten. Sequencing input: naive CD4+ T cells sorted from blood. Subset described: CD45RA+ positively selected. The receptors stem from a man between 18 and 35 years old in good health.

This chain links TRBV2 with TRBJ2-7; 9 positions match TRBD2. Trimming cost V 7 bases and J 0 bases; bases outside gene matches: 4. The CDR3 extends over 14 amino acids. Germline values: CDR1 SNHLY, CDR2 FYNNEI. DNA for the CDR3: TGTGCCAGCAAAATTAGCGGGAGCTCCTACGAGCAGTACTTC. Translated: CASKISGSSYEQYF.

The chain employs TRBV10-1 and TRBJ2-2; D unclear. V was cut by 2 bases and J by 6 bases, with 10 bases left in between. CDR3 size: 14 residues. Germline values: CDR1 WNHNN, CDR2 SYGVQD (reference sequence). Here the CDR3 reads CASSEQRAAGELFF. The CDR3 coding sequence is TGCGCCAGCAGTGAGCAACGGGCGGCCGGGGAGCTGTTTTTT.

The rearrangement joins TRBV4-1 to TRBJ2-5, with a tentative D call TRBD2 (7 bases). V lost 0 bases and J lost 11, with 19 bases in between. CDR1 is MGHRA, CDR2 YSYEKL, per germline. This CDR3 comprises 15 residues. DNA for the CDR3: TGCGCCAGCAGCCAAGAAGGGCGGGGGAAGGGGGAGCAGTACTTC. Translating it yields CASSQEGRGKGEQYF.

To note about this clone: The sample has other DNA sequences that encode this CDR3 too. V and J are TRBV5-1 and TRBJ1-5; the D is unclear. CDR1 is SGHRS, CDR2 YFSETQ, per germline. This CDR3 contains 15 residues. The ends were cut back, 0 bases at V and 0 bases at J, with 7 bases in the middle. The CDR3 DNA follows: TGCGCCAGCAGCTTGGACGGTAATAGCAATCAGCCCCAGCATTTT. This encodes CASSLDGNSNQPQHF.

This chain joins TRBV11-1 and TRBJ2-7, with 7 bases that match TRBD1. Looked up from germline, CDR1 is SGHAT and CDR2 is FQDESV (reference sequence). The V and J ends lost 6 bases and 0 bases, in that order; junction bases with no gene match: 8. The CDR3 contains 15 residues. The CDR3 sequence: CASRHGTEPSYEQYF. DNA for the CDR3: TGTGCCAGCAGACATGGGACAGAACCCTCCTACGAGCAGTACTTC.

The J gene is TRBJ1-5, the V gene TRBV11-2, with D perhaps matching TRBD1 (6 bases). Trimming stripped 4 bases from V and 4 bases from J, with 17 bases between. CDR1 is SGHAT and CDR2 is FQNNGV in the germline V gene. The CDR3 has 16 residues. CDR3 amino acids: CASSSAGEGLNQPQHF. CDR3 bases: TGTGCCAGCAGCTCAGCAGGGGAAGGTTTGAATCAGCCCCAGCATTTT.

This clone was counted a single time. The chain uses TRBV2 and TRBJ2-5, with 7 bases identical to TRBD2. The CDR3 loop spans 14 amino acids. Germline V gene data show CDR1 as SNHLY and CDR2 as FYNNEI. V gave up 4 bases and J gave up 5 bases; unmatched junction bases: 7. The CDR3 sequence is CASSAMGGWETQYF. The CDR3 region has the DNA TGTGCCAGCAGTGCGATGGGGGGGTGGGAGACCCAGTACTTC.

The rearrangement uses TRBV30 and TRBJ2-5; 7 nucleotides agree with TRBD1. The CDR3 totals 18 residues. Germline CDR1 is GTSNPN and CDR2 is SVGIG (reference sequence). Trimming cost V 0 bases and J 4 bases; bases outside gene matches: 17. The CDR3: CAWSVDARQGRLGETQYF. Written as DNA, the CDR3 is TGTGCCTGGAGTGTAGACGCCCGACAGGGCAGACTGGGAGAGACCCAGTACTTC.

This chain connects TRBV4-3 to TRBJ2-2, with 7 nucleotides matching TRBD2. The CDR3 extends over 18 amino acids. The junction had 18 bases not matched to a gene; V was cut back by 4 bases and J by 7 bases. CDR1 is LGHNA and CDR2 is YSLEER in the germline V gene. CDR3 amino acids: CASSLLPPGTTSSGELFF. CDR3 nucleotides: TGCGCCAGCAGCCTCTTACCACCCGGGACTACAAGCAGCGGGGAGCTGTTTTTT.

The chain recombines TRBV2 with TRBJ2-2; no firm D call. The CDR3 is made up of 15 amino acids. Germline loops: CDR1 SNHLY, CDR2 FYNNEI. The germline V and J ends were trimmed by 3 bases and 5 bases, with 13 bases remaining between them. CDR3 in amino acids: CASSEVKGGTGELFF. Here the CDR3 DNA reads TGTGCCAGCAGTGAGGTTAAGGGTGGGACCGGGGAGCTGTTTTTT.

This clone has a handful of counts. As DNA, the CDR3 is TGTGCCAGCAGCCCGTACAACAGGGAAGGTAACACTGAAGCTTTCTTT. Encoded protein: CASSPYNREGNTEAFF. The chain has TRBV5-4 and TRBJ1-1; possibly TRBD1 for D (6 bases). Germline V lookup: CDR1 SGHNT, CDR2 YYREEE (reference sequence). The CDR3 spans 16 residues. Trimming took off 4 bases at V and 2 bases at J, with 18 bases between the two ends.

CDR3 sequence: CASSLVHSTYEQYF. CDR3 coding DNA: TGTGCCAGCAGCTTAGTTCACAGCACCTACGAGCAGTACTTC. The chain links TRBV11-2 to TRBJ2-7; D unclear. Germline CDR1 is SGHAT and CDR2 is FQNNGV. The CDR3 spans 14 residues. Trimming pared 1 base from V and 2 bases from J, leaving 9 bases between.

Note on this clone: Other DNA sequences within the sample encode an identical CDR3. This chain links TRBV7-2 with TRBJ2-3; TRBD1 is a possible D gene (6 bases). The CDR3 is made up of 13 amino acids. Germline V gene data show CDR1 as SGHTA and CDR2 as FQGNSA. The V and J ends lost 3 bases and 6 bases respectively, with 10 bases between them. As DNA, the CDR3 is TGTGCCAGCAGCTTGCAGGGGCCGGATACGCAGTATTTT. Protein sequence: CASSLQGPDTQYF.

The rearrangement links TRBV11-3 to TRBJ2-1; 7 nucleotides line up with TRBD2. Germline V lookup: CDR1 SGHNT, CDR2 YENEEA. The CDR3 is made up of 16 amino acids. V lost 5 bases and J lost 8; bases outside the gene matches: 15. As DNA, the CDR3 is TGTGCCAGCAGCCAATGGGCCGGGGAGGGCCTGGATGAGCAGTTCTTC. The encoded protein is CASSQWAGEGLDEQFF. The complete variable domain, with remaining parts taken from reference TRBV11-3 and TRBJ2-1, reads EAGVVQSPRYKIIEKKQPVAFWCNPISGHNTLYWYLQNLGQGPELLIRYENEEAVDDSQLPKDRFSAERLKGVDSTLKIQPAELGDSAVYLCASSQWAGEGLDEQFFGPGTRLTVL.

CDR3 sequence (DNA): TGTGCCAGCATATCCCCCAGGGGGGAGACCCAGTACTTC. It is translated as CASISPRGETQYF. V gene TRBV2 combines with J gene TRBJ2-5; 7 positions match TRBD1. This CDR3 comprises 13 residues. Germline V CDR1 and CDR2: SNHLY, FYNNEI. The ends lost 7 bases at V and 5 bases at J; junction bases unmatched: 7.

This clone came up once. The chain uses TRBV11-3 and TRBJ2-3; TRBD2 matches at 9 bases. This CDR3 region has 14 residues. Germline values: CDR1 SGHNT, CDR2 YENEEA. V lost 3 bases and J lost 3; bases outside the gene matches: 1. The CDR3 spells CASSLTSGTDTQYF. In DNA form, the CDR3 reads TGTGCCAGCAGCTTGACTAGCGGAACAGATACGCAGTATTTT.

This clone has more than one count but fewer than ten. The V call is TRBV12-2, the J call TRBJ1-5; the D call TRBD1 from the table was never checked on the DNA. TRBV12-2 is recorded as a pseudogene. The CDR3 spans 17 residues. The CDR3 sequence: CASRLPPKHRGSQPQHF. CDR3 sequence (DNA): TGTGCAAGTCGCTTACCCCCAAAACACAGGGGAAGCCAGCCCCAGCATTTT.

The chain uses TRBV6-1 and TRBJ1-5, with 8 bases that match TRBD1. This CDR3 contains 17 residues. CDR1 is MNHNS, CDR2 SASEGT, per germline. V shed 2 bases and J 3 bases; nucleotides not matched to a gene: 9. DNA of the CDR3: TGTGCCAGCAGTGAAAGGTTGGGACAGGCGACCAATCAGCCCCAGCATTTT. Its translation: CASSERLGQATNQPQHF.

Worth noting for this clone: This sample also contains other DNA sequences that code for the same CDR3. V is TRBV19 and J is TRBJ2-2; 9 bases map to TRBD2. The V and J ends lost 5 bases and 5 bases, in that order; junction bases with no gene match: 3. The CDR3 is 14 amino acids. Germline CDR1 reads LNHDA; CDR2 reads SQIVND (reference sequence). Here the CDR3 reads CASSLSGGTGELFF. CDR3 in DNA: TGTGCCAGTAGTCTTAGCGGGGGAACCGGGGAGCTGTTTTTT.

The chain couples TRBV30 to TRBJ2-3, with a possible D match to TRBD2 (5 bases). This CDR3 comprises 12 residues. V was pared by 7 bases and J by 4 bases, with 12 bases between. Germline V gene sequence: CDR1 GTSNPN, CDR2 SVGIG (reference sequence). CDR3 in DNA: TGTGCCTTCTCCGGCGGGTCAGATACGCAGTATTTT. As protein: CAFSGGSDTQYF.

The CDR3 reads CASIPGTGLGNEQFF. DNA of the CDR3: TGTGCCAGCATTCCCGGGACAGGGTTGGGAAATGAGCAGTTCTTC. The chain recombines TRBV6-1 with TRBJ2-1, with TRBD1 matching 9 bases. Germline CDR1 and CDR2: MNHNS and SASEGT. The V segment lost 7 bases and the J segment 7 bases; nucleotides outside the gene matches: 11. CDR3 length: 15 residues.

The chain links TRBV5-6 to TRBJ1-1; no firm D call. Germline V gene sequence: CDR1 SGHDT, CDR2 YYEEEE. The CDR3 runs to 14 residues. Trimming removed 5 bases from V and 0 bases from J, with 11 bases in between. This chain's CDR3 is CASSSSRMNTEAFF. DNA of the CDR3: TGTGCCAGCAGTTCTTCTCGGATGAACACTGAAGCTTTCTTT.

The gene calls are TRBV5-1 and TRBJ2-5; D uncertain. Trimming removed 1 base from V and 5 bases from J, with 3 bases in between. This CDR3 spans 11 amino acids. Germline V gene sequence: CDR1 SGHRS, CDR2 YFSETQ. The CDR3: CASSLMETQYF. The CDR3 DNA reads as TGCGCCAGCAGCTTGATGGAGACCCAGTACTTC.

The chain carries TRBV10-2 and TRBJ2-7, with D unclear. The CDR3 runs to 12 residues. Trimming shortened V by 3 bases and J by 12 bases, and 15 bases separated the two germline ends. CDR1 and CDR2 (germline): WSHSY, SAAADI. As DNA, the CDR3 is TGCGCCAGCAGTGACCCGACGTCCGGCGGGTACTTC. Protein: CASSDPTSGGYF.

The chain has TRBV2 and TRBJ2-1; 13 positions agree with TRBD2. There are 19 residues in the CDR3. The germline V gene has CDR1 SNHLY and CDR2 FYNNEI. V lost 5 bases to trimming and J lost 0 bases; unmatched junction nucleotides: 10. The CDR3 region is CASSTPSTSGGPSYNEQFF. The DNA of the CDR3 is TGTGCCAGCAGTACTCCCTCGACTAGCGGGGGGCCCTCCTACAATGAGCAGTTCTTC. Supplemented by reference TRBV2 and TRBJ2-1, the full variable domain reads EPEVTQTPSHQVTQMGQEVILRCVPISNHLYFYWYRQILGQKVEFLVSFYNNEISEKSEIFDDQFSVERPDGSNFTLKIRSTKLEDSAMYFCASSTPSTSGGPSYNEQFFGPGTRLTVL.

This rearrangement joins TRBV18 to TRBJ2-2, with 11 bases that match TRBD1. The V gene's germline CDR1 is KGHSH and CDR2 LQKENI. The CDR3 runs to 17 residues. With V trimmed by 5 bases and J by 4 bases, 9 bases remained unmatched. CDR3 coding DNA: TGTGCCAGCTCAAGGACAGGGGGCGAGGCTTCCACCGGGGAGCTGTTTTTT. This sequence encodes CASSRTGGEASTGELFF. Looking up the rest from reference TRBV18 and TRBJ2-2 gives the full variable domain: NAGVMQNPRHLVRRRGQEARLRCSPMKGHSHVYWYRQLPEEGLKFMVYLQKENIIDESGMPKERFSAEFPKEGPSILRIQQVVRGDSAAYFCASSRTGGEASTGELFFGEGSRLTVL.

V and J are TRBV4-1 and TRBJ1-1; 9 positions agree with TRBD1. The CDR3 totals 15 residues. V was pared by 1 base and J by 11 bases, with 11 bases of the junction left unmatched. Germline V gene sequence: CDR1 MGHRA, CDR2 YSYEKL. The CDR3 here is CASSQVPRDREIAFF. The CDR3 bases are TGCGCCAGCAGCCAAGTTCCCCGGGACAGGGAGATTGCTTTCTTT.

CDR3 in DNA: TGTGCCAGCAGCTTTCCGGCAGGTTCAAATTCACCCCTCCACTTT. Translation: CASSFPAGSNSPLHF. The chain couples TRBV5-4 to TRBJ1-6, with unresolved D. Germline V gene lookup returns CDR1 SGHNT and CDR2 YYREEE (reference sequence). The CDR3 totals 15 residues. The V and J ends lost 2 bases and 7 bases respectively, with 13 bases between them.

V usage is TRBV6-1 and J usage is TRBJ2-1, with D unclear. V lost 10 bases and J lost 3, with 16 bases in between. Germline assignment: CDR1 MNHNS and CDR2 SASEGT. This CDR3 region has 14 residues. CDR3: CATLRDHLYNEQFF. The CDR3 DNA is TGTGCCACCTTAAGAGACCACCTCTACAATGAGCAGTTCTTC.

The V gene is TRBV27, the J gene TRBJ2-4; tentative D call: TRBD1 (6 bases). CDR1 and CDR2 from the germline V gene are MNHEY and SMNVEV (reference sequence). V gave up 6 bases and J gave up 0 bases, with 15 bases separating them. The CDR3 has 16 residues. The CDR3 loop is CASSPLDRLAKNIQYF. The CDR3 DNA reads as TGTGCCAGCAGCCCCCTGGACAGATTAGCCAAAAACATTCAGTACTTC.